The 8 T cell receptor beta chains given below trace back to one sample, sequenced in a study of blood T cell repertoires in COVID-19 (TCRdb year 2020). Libraries were constructed by the immunoSEQ multiplex PCR assay. Held by TCRdb, this immuneACCESS table contains in-frame sequences only and omits some clones. Under half of the omission traces to an unresolved V gene where checked; the cause of the rest is unknown. The sample table records tens of thousands of clones; around 80% of these occur just once. Of the sample, 1.2% is held by the ten largest clones. The material sequenced was peripheral blood. All receptors derive from a woman older than 75 with acute or convalescent COVID-19.

The CDR3 loop is CASSAGTGLYNEQFF. The CDR3 DNA follows: TGCGCCAGCAGCGCCGGGACAGGACTTTACAATGAGCAGTTCTTC. V is TRBV10-1 and J is TRBJ2-1; 8 bases match TRBD1. CDR1 and CDR2 (germline): WNHNN, SYGVQD (reference sequence). J was trimmed by 4 bases and V by 6 bases; bases with no gene match: 8. This CDR3 is 15 amino acids long.

The chain uses TRBV5-4 and TRBJ2-7, with TRBD1 matching over 7 bases. The ends lost 0 bases at V and 8 bases at J; junction bases unmatched: 14. Germline CDR1 is SGHNT and CDR2 is YYREEE (reference sequence). The CDR3 spans 16 residues. In DNA, the CDR3 is TGTGCCAGCAGCTTGGAAGTATCAAGACAGGGAATAAAGCAGTACTTC. It specifies CASSLEVSRQGIKQYF. The complete variable domain, with remaining parts taken from reference TRBV5-4 and TRBJ2-7, reads ETGVTQSPTHLIKTRGQQVTLRCSSQSGHNTVSWYQQALGQGPQFIFQYYREEENGRGNFPPRFSGLQFPNYSSELNVNALELDDSALYLCASSLEVSRQGIKQYFGPGTRLTVT.

The J gene is TRBJ2-7, the V gene TRBV5-1; 9 bases are shared with TRBD1. This CDR3 has 14 amino acids. With V trimmed by 4 bases and J by 5 bases, 7 bases remained unmatched. Germline CDR1 and CDR2: SGHRS and YFSETQ. The CDR3 loop is CASSEGQGGDEQYF. DNA for the CDR3: TGCGCCAGCAGCGAGGGACAGGGAGGAGACGAGCAGTACTTC.

The chain recombines TRBV28 with TRBJ1-2, with 7 bases identical to TRBD1. The CDR3 is 13 amino acids. CDR1 and CDR2 from the germline V gene are MDHEN and SYDVKM. With V trimmed by 6 bases and J by 1 base, 2 bases remained unmatched. The CDR3 sequence is CASSRDSNYGYTF. CDR3 sequence (DNA): TGTGCCAGCAGCCGGGACAGTAACTATGGCTACACCTTC.

V is TRBV6-4 and J is TRBJ2-7; 8 nucleotides line up with TRBD1. This CDR3 comprises 15 residues. CDR1 MRHNA and CDR2 SNTAGT come from the germline V gene. The junction had 6 bases not matched to a gene; V was cut back by 4 bases and J by 1 base. CDR3 DNA sequence: TGTGCCAGCAGTGTGTCCCAGGGGGCATCCTACGAGCAGTACTTC. It encodes CASSVSQGASYEQYF.

The V gene is TRBV27, the J gene TRBJ1-1; D gene ambiguous. CDR1 is MNHEY and CDR2 is SMNVEV in the germline V gene (reference sequence). V lost 6 bases and J 1 base, leaving 12 bases between the germline ends. This CDR3 has 14 residues. CDR3 protein: CASSHVGRNTEAFF. CDR3 coding DNA: TGTGCCAGCAGCCATGTGGGGAGGAACACTGAAGCTTTCTTT.

This clone has a handful of counts. The chain links TRBV4-1 to TRBJ1-4; D gene unclear. This CDR3 is built from 13 residues. The V end was cut by 0 bases, the J end by 6 bases, with 5 bases between. From germline, CDR1 is MGHRA and CDR2 YSYEKL. Here the CDR3 reads CASSQDPYEKLFF. DNA for the CDR3: TGCGCCAGCAGCCAAGATCCCTATGAAAAACTGTTTTTT.

The chain combines TRBV27 with TRBJ2-3, with 10 bases matching TRBD1. The V gene end was trimmed by 4 bases and the J gene end by 4 bases; junction bases not matched to a gene: 14. The CDR3 runs 18 residues. Germline CDR1 and CDR2: MNHEY and SMNVEV (reference sequence). In DNA, the CDR3 is TGTGCCAGCAGTTCCAAAAACCGGGACAGGGGAGCTGCAGATACGCAGTATTTT. Its protein is CASSSKNRDRGAADTQYF.